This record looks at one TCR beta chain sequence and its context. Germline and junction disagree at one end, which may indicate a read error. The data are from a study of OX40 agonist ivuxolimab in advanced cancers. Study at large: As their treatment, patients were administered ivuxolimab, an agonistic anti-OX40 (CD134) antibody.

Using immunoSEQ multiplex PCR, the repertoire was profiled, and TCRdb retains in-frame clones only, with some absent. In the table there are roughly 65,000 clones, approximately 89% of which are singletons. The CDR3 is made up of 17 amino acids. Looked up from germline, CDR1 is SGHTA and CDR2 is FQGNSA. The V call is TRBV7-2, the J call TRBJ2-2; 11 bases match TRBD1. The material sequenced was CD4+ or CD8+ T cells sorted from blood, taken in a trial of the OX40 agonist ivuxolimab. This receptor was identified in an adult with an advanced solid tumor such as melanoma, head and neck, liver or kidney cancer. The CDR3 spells CASSDRGQGANTGELFF. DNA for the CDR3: TGTGCCAGCAGCGACCGCGGACAGGGGGCGAATACCGGGGAGCTGTTTTTT.